Listed below are T cell receptor beta chains from one sample, sequenced in a study of T cell repertoires in cytomegalovirus infection. From the reads, TCRdb called clonotypes with MiXCR, one entry per CDR3 protein. The table records 270,000 or so distinct CDR3 sequences, 15% to 20% of them present only once. Sequencing input: CD8+ T cells from PBMCs. Source of these receptors: a human donor in good health (CMV status not recorded). Some clones in this sample may be carry-over from other donors' samples. Both conserved end residues are part of each CDR3. The order of the fields is J gene, D gene, clone size, V gene, CDR3 protein, CDR3 DNA. D genes are given only for firm matches. Only part of the rows carry a size: once, few, many, or a class if the clone is expanded.

>TRBJ2-1|TRBD2|many|TRBV7-2
CAGTSGGAVEQFF
TGTGCCGGTACTAGCGGGGGGGCCGTTGAGCAGTTCTTC
>TRBJ1-2|NA|NA|TRBV19
CASSPGRNNYGYTF
TGTGCCAGTAGCCCAGGCAGGAATAACTATGGCTACACCTTC
>TRBJ2-5|NA|many|TRBV7-8
CASSLVAEDRGTQYF
TGTGCCAGCAGCTTAGTGGCGGAGGACCGGGGGACCCAGTACTTC
>TRBJ2-4|TRBD2|few|TRBV5-1
CASSPSGTSGVVKNIQYF
TGCGCCAGCAGCCCGTCCGGGACTAGCGGGGTAGTAAAAAACATTCAGTACTTC
>TRBJ1-1|NA|many|TRBV7-9
CATRTVRALNTEAFF
TGTGCCACTCGGACGGTTCGGGCACTGAACACTGAAGCTTTCTTT
>TRBJ1-3|NA|many|TRBV4-2
CASSQGGDPWGNTIYF
TGTGCCAGCAGCCAAGGGGGGGATCCTTGGGGAAACACCATATATTTT
>TRBJ2-5|TRBD2|few|TRBV12-3/TRBV12-4
CASSLGGGVETQYF
TGTGCCAGCAGTTTAGGCGGGGGAGTCGAGACCCAGTACTTC
>TRBJ1-1|NA|few|TRBV6-2/TRBV6-3
CASTSIDPVNTEAFF
TGTGCCAGCACCTCAATAGATCCAGTGAACACTGAAGCTTTCTTT
>TRBJ1-2|NA|few|TRBV5-6
CASSLSMEHYGYTF
TGTGCCAGCAGCTTGTCCATGGAGCACTATGGCTACACCTTC
>TRBJ2-7|NA|few|TRBV6-6
CASSYPNNYEQYF
TGTGCCAGCAGTTACCCCAACAACTACGAGCAGTACTTC
>TRBJ1-4|TRBD1|few|TRBV28
CASRRDRANEKLFF
TGTGCCAGCAGGAGGGACAGGGCTAATGAAAAACTGTTTTTT
>TRBJ1-1|NA|many|TRBV4-1
CASKGLNTEAFF
TGCGCCAGCAAGGGACTGAACACTGAAGCTTTCTTT
>TRBJ1-1|TRBD1|NA|TRBV27
CASSLSQGAETEAFF
TGTGCCAGCAGTTTATCACAGGGGGCTGAAACTGAAGCTTTCTTT
>TRBJ2-3|TRBD2|NA|TRBV15
CATSSGGIDQTGTDTQYF
TGTGCCACCAGCAGCGGGGGGATTGACCAGACCGGCACAGATACGCAGTATTTT
>TRBJ2-2|NA|NA|TRBV27
CASRPSGAPTGELFF
TGTGCCAGCAGGCCGTCGGGGGCTCCTACCGGGGAGCTGTTTTTT
>TRBJ1-5|TRBD1|many|TRBV19
CASSTQGTASNQPQHF
TGTGCCAGTAGCACTCAAGGGACAGCTAGCAATCAGCCCCAGCATTTT
>TRBJ2-3|NA|many|TRBV25-1
CASSEYEDTQYF
TGTGCCAGCAGTGAATATGAGGATACGCAGTATTTT
>TRBJ2-1|NA|many|TRBV7-9
CASSGGQDDPTYNEQFF
TGTGCCAGCAGCGGAGGCCAGGATGATCCTACCTACAATGAGCAGTTCTTC
>TRBJ2-5|TRBD1|few|TRBV6-2/TRBV6-3
CASSLLKPLPGQTYQETQYF
TGTGCCAGCAGTCTACTAAAACCCCTTCCGGGACAGACGTACCAAGAGACCCAGTACTTC
>TRBJ1-1|NA|many|TRBV20-1
CSASEGTGMNTEAFF
TGCAGTGCTAGTGAGGGGACGGGGATGAACACTGAAGCTTTCTTT
>TRBJ2-7|NA|NA|TRBV27
CASRSDPGHYEQYF
TGTGCCAGCAGGAGCGACCCTGGACACTACGAGCAGTACTTC
>TRBJ1-5|TRBD1|NA|TRBV27
CASSLRTGDQPQHF
TGTGCCAGCAGTTTAAGGACAGGGGATCAGCCCCAGCATTTT
>TRBJ2-3|NA|NA|TRBV20-1
CSARDYGDLGGTQYF
TGCAGTGCTAGAGATTACGGCGACCTAGGAGGTACGCAGTATTTT
>TRBJ1-6|NA|NA|TRBV6-6
CASSAGGNSPLHF
TGTGCCAGCAGCGCTGGGGGTAATTCACCCCTCCACTTT
>TRBJ2-7|NA|NA|TRBV5-1
CASNRGSYEQYF
TGCGCCAGCAACCGGGGTTCCTACGAGCAGTACTTC
>TRBJ1-1|TRBD1|NA|TRBV25-1
CASSDWDSMNTEAFF
TGTGCCAGCAGTGACTGGGACAGCATGAACACTGAAGCTTTCTTT
>TRBJ1-1|NA|NA|TRBV7-9
CASSLSAVNTEAFF
TGTGCCAGCAGCTTATCAGCGGTGAACACTGAAGCTTTCTTT
>TRBJ2-7|TRBD1|NA|TRBV2
CASRGTAYEQYF
TGTGCCAGCAGAGGGACAGCCTACGAGCAGTACTTC
>TRBJ1-1|NA|many|TRBV7-6
CASSLEPDRVNTEAFF
TGTGCCAGCAGCTTAGAACCCGACAGAGTGAACACTGAAGCTTTCTTT
>TRBJ1-2|NA|NA|TRBV20-1
CSARDRDTPSYGYTF
TGCAGTGCTAGAGATAGGGACACGCCAAGCTATGGCTACACCTTC
>TRBJ1-1|NA|NA|TRBV29-1
CSVGTIEAFF
TGCAGCGTTGGGACGATTGAAGCTTTCTTT
>TRBJ1-2|NA|many|TRBV20-1
CSARETRGLYGYTF
TGCAGTGCTAGAGAAACCAGGGGATTGTATGGCTACACCTTC
>TRBJ2-1|NA|many|TRBV4-3
CASSQGTGGAGEQFF
TGCGCCAGCAGCCAAGGGACCGGGGGTGCGGGGGAGCAGTTCTTC